Listed below are T cell receptor beta chains from one sample, sequenced in a study of blood T cell repertoires in COVID-19. Some clones are missing from TCRdb's copy, which holds only in-frame ones; the method was immunoSEQ multiplex PCR. The table has about 170,000 clones, approximately 79% seen once. Sequences were obtained from PBMCs or T cells enriched from blood (not recorded which). These receptors all stem from an older woman in a cohort exposed to, infected with or recovered from COVID-19 (not recorded which). CDR3s include the opening cysteine and the closing phenylalanine or tryptophan. A D gene is named only where the DNA matches it firmly. Clone size is stated in some rows and not others, as once, few, many or a class when expanded.

D gene | J gene | clone size | CDR3 length | V gene | CDR3 DNA | CDR3 protein
. | TRBJ1-1 | few | 12 | TRBV28 | TGTGCCAGCATTCGGGGGGGTACTGAAGCTTTCTTT | CASIRGGTEAFF
TRBD1 | TRBJ1-2 | . | 16 | TRBV5-1 | TGCGCCAGCAGCCCGGAGGCCCAGGGGGCAATTTATGGCTACACCTTC | CASSPEAQGAIYGYTF
TRBD1 | TRBJ1-5 | few | 20 | TRBV15 | TGTGCCACCAGCAGAGATTCAGGGGGAAGGGGCTCCGTACGCAATCAGCCCCAGCATTTT | CATSRDSGGRGSVRNQPQHF
TRBD1 | TRBJ1-1 | . | 14 | TRBV7-2 | TGTGCCAGCAGCTTAGTGGTCGACAGGGGAGAAGCTTTCTTT | CASSLVVDRGEAFF
TRBD1 | TRBJ2-1 | . | 14 | TRBV7-2 | TGTGCCAGCAGCCTGACCGACAGGGGGCATGAGCAGTTCTTC | CASSLTDRGHEQFF
TRBD2 | TRBJ2-2 | . | 17 | TRBV9 | TGTGCCAGCAGCGTAATCGGGCTAGCGGGGAACACCGGGGAGCTGTTTTTT | CASSVIGLAGNTGELFF
TRBD1 | TRBJ2-1 | . | 14 | TRBV2 | TGTGCCAGCAGGACAGGGAAGCTTTACAATGAGCAGTTCTTC | CASRTGKLYNEQFF
TRBD2 | TRBJ2-3 | . | 16 | TRBV6-1 | TGTGCCAGCAGTGGCCCAAAGGATAGCGGGACGGATACGCAGTATTTT | CASSGPKDSGTDTQYF
. | TRBJ2-4 | . | 14 | TRBV6-5 | TGTGCCAGCTTCTTCGGGGGCAGGGGGGACATTCAGTACTTC | CASFFGGRGDIQYF
. | TRBJ1-2 | . | 14 | TRBV5-4 | TGTGCCAGCAGCTTGGTTACGCAGATTTATGGCTACACCTTC | CASSLVTQIYGYTF
. | TRBJ2-7 | . | 13 | TRBV14 | TGTGCCAGCAGCCAAGTACCGAGTGGCGAGCAGTACTTC | CASSQVPSGEQYF
TRBD1 | TRBJ1-2 | . | 13 | TRBV12-3/TRBV12-4 | TGTGCCAGCAGTCCGGGGACAGAAATTGGCTACACCTTC | CASSPGTEIGYTF
. | TRBJ1-5 | . | 14 | TRBV3-1/TRBV3-2 | TGTGCCAGCAGCCAACAGGGAATAAACCAGCCCCAGCATTTT | CASSQQGINQPQHF
. | TRBJ1-4 | . | 16 | TRBV20-1 | TGCAGTGCTAGTGGGCTTACAGGGTCAACTAATGAAAAACTGTTTTTT | CSASGLTGSTNEKLFF
. | TRBJ2-5 | few | 13 | TRBV29-1 | TGCAGCGTTGCCCCGTCCCTAGGCGAGACCCAGTACTTC | CSVAPSLGETQYF
TRBD2 | TRBJ2-7 | . | 15 | TRBV28 | TGTGCCAGCAGTCCGGGCGGGAGCCTTACCTACGAGCAGTACTTC | CASSPGGSLTYEQYF
. | TRBJ1-3 | . | 18 | TRBV18 | TGTGCCAGCTCCTGGGTGACCGGAGCGGGGAAGTCTGGAAACACCATATATTTT | CASSWVTGAGKSGNTIYF
TRBD2 | TRBJ2-7 | . | 14 | TRBV5-1 | TGCGCCAGCAGGATGAGGGACTACTCCTACGAGCAGTACTTC | CASRMRDYSYEQYF
. | TRBJ1-1 | once | 14 | TRBV6-5 | TGTGCCAGCAGTTACTCGACTGGGAACACTGAAGCTTTCTTT | CASSYSTGNTEAFF
. | TRBJ2-1 | . | 17 | TRBV10-3 | TGTGCCATCAGTGCATCAGGGGTTCAAAGTCGACTGAATGAGCAGTTCTTC | CAISASGVQSRLNEQFF
TRBD2 | TRBJ2-2 | . | 20 | TRBV7-9 | TGTGCCAGCAGCAGAGGACTAGCGGGAGACATAACCACGAACACCGGGGAGCTGTTTTTT | CASSRGLAGDITTNTGELFF
TRBD1 | TRBJ1-6 | . | 15 | TRBV30 | TGTGCCTGGGGCCCTGGACAGGGTTTCAATTCACCCCTCCACTTT | CAWGPGQGFNSPLHF
. | TRBJ1-3 | . | 16 | TRBV5-8 | TGTGCCAGCAGCTTGGTAAGTGGGAGTCCTGGAAACACCATATATTTT | CASSLVSGSPGNTIYF
TRBD2 | TRBJ2-5 | . | 16 | TRBV18 | TGTGCCAGCTCACCACCTGGCGGGAGGGCCGGTGAGACCCAGTACTTC | CASSPPGGRAGETQYF
. | TRBJ1-5 | . | 16 | TRBV30 | TGTGCCTGGAGTGGGGGGGTTCCCTATTTGAGTCAGCCCCAGCATTTT | CAWSGGVPYLSQPQHF
TRBD1 | TRBJ2-7 | . | 14 | TRBV2 | TGTGCCAGCAGACGGGACAGGGCAAGCTACGAGCAGTACTTC | CASRRDRASYEQYF
TRBD2 | TRBJ2-2 | once | 14 | TRBV10-3 | TGTGCCATCGAGGGACTAGCGGTCCCCGGGGAGCTGTTTTTT | CAIEGLAVPGELFF
TRBD1 | TRBJ2-2 | . | 16 | TRBV19 | TGTGCCAGTAGAGTTCTTGAGACAGGGAAATCCGGGGAGCTGTTTTTT | CASRVLETGKSGELFF
. | TRBJ2-2 | . | 17 | TRBV7-2 | TGTGCCAGCAGCTTAGGATCCGGCAGGGGTGACACCGGGGAGCTGTTTTTT | CASSLGSGRGDTGELFF
. | TRBJ1-1 | . | 12 | TRBV10-2 | TGCGCCAGCAGTGAGGGGGGGGCTGAAGCTTTCTTT | CASSEGGAEAFF
. | TRBJ1-3 | . | 15 | TRBV18 | TGTGCCAGCTCACCGACAGCGTTCCGGGGAAACACCATATATTTT | CASSPTAFRGNTIYF
. | TRBJ1-6 | . | 15 | TRBV7-8 | TGTGCCAGCAGCTTAGATGGGGGGTTTGATTCACCCCTCCACTTT | CASSLDGGFDSPLHF
. | TRBJ2-7 | . | 15 | TRBV4-1 | TGCGCCAGCAGCCAAGAGGCAGGGAATCCTTCCGAGCAGTACTTC | CASSQEAGNPSEQYF
. | TRBJ2-2 | . | 15 | TRBV21-1 | TGTGCCAGCACCCCGCGGGAGTCTCCACCCGGGGAGCTGTTTTTT | CASTPRESPPGELFF
. | TRBJ2-3 | few | 18 | TRBV4-2 | TGTGCCAGCAGCCGGGGAGGAATGGGTCTCATTTCCACAGATACGCAGTATTTT | CASSRGGMGLISTDTQYF
TRBD2 | TRBJ2-3 | few | 15 | TRBV19 | TGTGCCAGTAGCCAGACTAGCGACACGACAGATACGCAGTATTTT | CASSQTSDTTDTQYF
. | TRBJ1-1 | . | 14 | TRBV7-8 | TGTGCCAGCAGCTTAGTACAGGGAAACACTGAAGCTTTCTTT | CASSLVQGNTEAFF
. | TRBJ2-1 | . | 15 | TRBV19 | TGTGCCAGTAGTATCTTGAGGCAACACTACAATGAGCAGTTCTTC | CASSILRQHYNEQFF
. | TRBJ1-5 | once | 14 | TRBV28 | TGTGCCAGCAGGACGGGAATGGTGGGACAGCCCCAGCATTTT | CASRTGMVGQPQHF
TRBD1 | TRBJ2-2 | . | 20 | TRBV5-1 | TGCGCCAGCAGCCGCATTGGACAGGGAAGGAAAACAGCGAACACCGGGGAGCTGTTTTTT | CASSRIGQGRKTANTGELFF
. | TRBJ1-6 | . | 16 | TRBV28 | TGTGCCAGCAGTTTCCTAGGACAGTCATATAATTCACCCCTCCACTTT | CASSFLGQSYNSPLHF
TRBD1 | TRBJ2-3 | . | 15 | TRBV7-9 | TGTGCCAGCAGCTTAGTGACAGGGGGCACAGATACGCAGTATTTT | CASSLVTGGTDTQYF
. | TRBJ1-2 | . | 14 | TRBV5-4 | TGTGCCAGCAGCCCGGACACGTCCATCGGTGGCTACACCTTC | CASSPDTSIGGYTF
. | TRBJ1-1 | many | 13 | TRBV7-9 | TGTGCCAGCAGCCGGGGGAGGAACACTGAAGCTTTCTTT | CASSRGRNTEAFF
. | TRBJ1-2 | . | 13 | TRBV5-4 | TGTGCCAGCAGCTTGGCGTCTACAGAGAGTTACACCTTC | CASSLASTESYTF
. | TRBJ1-5 | . | 13 | TRBV6-1 | TGTGCCAGCAGTGAAGCAGAGTCTGGGCCCCAGCATTTT | CASSEAESGPQHF
. | TRBJ2-3 | once | 15 | TRBV12-1 | TGTGCCAGCCGAATAGGACAGGGCATCGCAGATACGCAGTATTTT | CASRIGQGIADTQYF
. | TRBJ1-1 | . | 13 | TRBV28 | TGTGCCAGCAGTGACTCCACTTTCGGTGAAGCTTTCTTT | CASSDSTFGEAFF
. | TRBJ1-2 | . | 14 | TRBV7-2 | TGTGCCAGCAGCCCCGCCCTGGAGAACTATGGCTACACCTTC | CASSPALENYGYTF
. | TRBJ2-5 | . | 15 | TRBV5-5 | TGTGCCAGCAGCTTTTTGTTTGGGGGGAGGGAGACCCAGTACTTC | CASSFLFGGRETQYF
. | TRBJ1-6 | . | 12 | TRBV30 | TGTGCCTGGAGTACGACAGGAGGACCCCTCCACTTT | CAWSTTGGPLHF
TRBD2 | TRBJ2-1 | . | 15 | TRBV11-3 | TGTGCCAGCAGCTTAGGAGCTAGCGGGAGGGCTGAGCAGTTCTTC | CASSLGASGRAEQFF
TRBD1 | TRBJ2-7 | . | 14 | TRBV5-1 | TGCGCCAGCAGCTTGGGACGGGACAGCTACGAGCAGTACTTC | CASSLGRDSYEQYF